This T cell receptor (beta chain) stems from a study of T cell repertoires in cytomegalovirus infection. In the study overall: HLA-B-restricted CMV epitopes that are well studied, plus recently identified HLA-C-restricted ones, were used by the study. TCR beta signatures that were public indicated CMV infection and matching HLA type.

Worth noting for this clonotype: Its antigen is as yet unknown.

Whole-study results and caveats: Ex vivo, HLA-C-restricted CMV-specific TCR beta clonotypes prevailed over the rest of the response.

TCRdb recomputed calls from the reads with MiXCR, one row per CDR3 protein. The sample has some 560,000 distinct CDR3 sequences, almost 40% seen once. The CDR3 spans 14 residues. V was trimmed by 3 bases and J by 5 bases, leaving 12 bases between them. In germline, CDR1 is SGHVS, CDR2 FQNEAQ. The TCR was taken from a human donor in good health (CMV status not recorded). Some clones in this sample may be carry-over from other donors' samples. The V call is TRBV7-8, the J call TRBJ2-3; D assignment may be TRBD1 or TRBD2 (5 bases each). Source: cultured PBMCs, taken from culture after CMV antigen stimulation. The CDR3 sequence: CASSFVGAVDTQYF. CDR3 DNA: TGTGCCAGCAGCTTCGTCGGGGCCGTAGATACGCAGTATTTT.